The 10 T cell receptor beta chains listed next were all sequenced from one sample in a study of cytomegalovirus exposure and HLA in healthy donors. Produced via immunoSEQ multiplex PCR; TCRdb's table is partial and in-frame only. Among tens of thousands of clones listed, approximately 95% were seen once. The source material was PBMCs. Receptors were obtained from a young woman in good health and CMV-seronegative.

This chain connects TRBV12-1 to TRBJ2-3; no DNA check was done on the table's D call, TRBD2. TRBV12-1 is given as a pseudogene. The CDR3 is 15 amino acids. The CDR3: CASSFGPSGIDTQYF. The DNA of the CDR3 is TGTGCCAGCAGCTTTGGTCCTAGCGGGATAGATACGCAGTATTTT.

This chain links TRBV4-1 with TRBJ1-5; a weak D match, TRBD1 (5 bases). The CDR3 loop spans 18 amino acids. Germline-derived CDR1 and CDR2 are MGHRA and YSYEKL. Between the trimmed V and J ends, which lost 1 base and 0 bases, there was a span of 16 bases. CDR3 nucleotides: TGCGCCAGCAGCCAAGTTAGGGGACTACAGGTTAGCAATCAGCCCCAGCATTTT. Amino acid sequence: CASSQVRGLQVSNQPQHF.

The chain recombines TRBV14 with TRBJ1-2, with D tentatively TRBD1 (6 bases). Germline CDR1 and CDR2: SGHDN and FVKESK. The V end lost 4 bases, the J end lost 7 bases, and 28 bases lay between the germline ends. The length of the CDR3 is 18 residues. This CDR3 is CASSPRGLTTRTAGGYTF. The CDR3, as DNA: TGTGCCAGCAGCCCCAGGGGATTAACGACCAGGACAGCTGGTGGCTACACCTTC.

Note on this clone: The junction and the germline gene differ at one end; a read error may be behind it. The chain recombines TRBV18 with TRBJ2-2; 7 nucleotides align to TRBD2. CDR3 size: 15 residues. The germline CDR1 and CDR2 sequences are KGHSH and LQKENI. The DNA of the CDR3 is TGTGCCAGCTCTCCACTCGACGGGGGGACCGGGGAGCTGTTTTTT. This gives the protein CASSPLDGGTGELFF.

The chain joins TRBV7-6 to TRBJ2-3; 8 bases are shared with TRBD2. This CDR3 region has 17 residues. J was trimmed by 4 bases and V by 5 bases; bases with no gene match: 14. Germline CDR1 SGHVS, CDR2 FNYEAQ. In nucleotides, the CDR3 is TGTGCCAGCAGCGGGGGGTGGGCGGGGGGCCTAGCAGATACGCAGTATTTT. Encoded protein: CASSGGWAGGLADTQYF.

The rearrangement joins TRBV11-3 to TRBJ2-7, with D hard to call. There are 14 residues in the CDR3. Germline CDR1 and CDR2: SGHNT and YENEEA. The V end was cut by 5 bases, the J end by 6 bases, with 17 bases between. In nucleotides, the CDR3 is TGTGCCAGCAGCCCGACTCGCGCCTCCATCGAGCAGTACGTC. It translates to CASSPTRASIEQYV.

This chain uses TRBV11-3 with TRBJ2-2, with D possibly matching TRBD1 (5 bases). The CDR3 is made up of 13 amino acids. With 8 bases removed from V and 6 bases from J, the gap between germline ends came to 13 bases. Germline V gene data show CDR1 as SGHNT and CDR2 as YENEEA. CDR3 loop: CASGKGYPGELFF. The CDR3 nucleotides read TGTGCCAGCGGGAAGGGGTACCCCGGGGAGCTGTTTTTT.

CDR3 bases: TGTGCCAGCAGCTTAAGGTCGAGCGGGAGGGGAAATGAGCAGTTCTTC. Translated: CASSLRSSGRGNEQFF. V is TRBV13 and J is TRBJ2-1; TRBD2 aligns across 10 bases. Germline CDR1 is PRHDT and CDR2 is FYEKMQ (reference sequence). CDR3 size: 16 residues. The V and J ends lost 2 bases and 7 bases, in that order; junction bases with no gene match: 8.

The J gene is TRBJ2-1, the V gene TRBV9; D may be TRBD2 (5 bases). This CDR3 is built from 15 residues. Per germline, CDR1 SGDLS and CDR2 YYNGEE. V lost 4 bases, J lost 1 base, and 12 bases lay in between. In DNA form, the CDR3 reads TGTGCCAGCAGCTTTTACGGGAAATCCTACAATGAGCAGTTCTTC. Translated, it gives CASSFYGKSYNEQFF.

CDR3 sequence (DNA): TGTGCCAGCAGCTCCCGGGGCCAAGAGACCCAGTACTTC. Encoded protein: CASSSRGQETQYF. The V and J genes are TRBV13 and TRBJ2-5; D perhaps matches TRBD2 (5 bases). The CDR3 has 13 amino acids. V was shortened by 4 bases and J by 1 base, with 7 bases between the two germline ends. Germline V gene sequence: CDR1 PRHDT, CDR2 FYEKMQ (reference sequence).